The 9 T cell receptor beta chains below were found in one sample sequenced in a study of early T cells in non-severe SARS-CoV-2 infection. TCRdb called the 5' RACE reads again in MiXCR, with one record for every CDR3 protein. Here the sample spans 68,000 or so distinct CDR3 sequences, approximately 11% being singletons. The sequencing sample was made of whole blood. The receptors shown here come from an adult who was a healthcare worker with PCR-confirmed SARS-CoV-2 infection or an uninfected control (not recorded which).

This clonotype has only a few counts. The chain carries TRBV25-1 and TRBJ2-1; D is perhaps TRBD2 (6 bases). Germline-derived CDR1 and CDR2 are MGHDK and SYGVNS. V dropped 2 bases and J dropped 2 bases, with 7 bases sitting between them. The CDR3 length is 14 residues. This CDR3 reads CASSEGTPYNEQFF. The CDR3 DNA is TGTGCCAGCAGTGAAGGGACTCCCTACAATGAGCAGTTCTTC.

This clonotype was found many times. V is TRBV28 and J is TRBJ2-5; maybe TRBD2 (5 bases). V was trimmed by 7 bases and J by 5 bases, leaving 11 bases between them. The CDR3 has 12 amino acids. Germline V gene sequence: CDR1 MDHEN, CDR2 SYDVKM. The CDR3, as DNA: TGTGCCAGCACTCCCGGGGAGGAGACCCAGTACTTC. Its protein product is CASTPGEETQYF.

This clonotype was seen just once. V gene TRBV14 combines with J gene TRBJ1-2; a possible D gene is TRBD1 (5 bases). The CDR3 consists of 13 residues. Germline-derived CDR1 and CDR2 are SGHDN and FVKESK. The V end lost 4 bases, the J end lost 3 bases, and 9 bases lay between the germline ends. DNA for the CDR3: TGTGCCAGCAGCCCTTGGGACGACTATGGCTACACCTTC. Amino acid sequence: CASSPWDDYGYTF.

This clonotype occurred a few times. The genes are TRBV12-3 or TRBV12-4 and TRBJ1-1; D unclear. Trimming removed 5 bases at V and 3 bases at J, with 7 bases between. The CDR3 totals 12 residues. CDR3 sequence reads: CASSPGYTEAFF. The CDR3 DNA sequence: TGTGCCAGCAGTCCCGGGTACACTGAAGCTTTCTTT.

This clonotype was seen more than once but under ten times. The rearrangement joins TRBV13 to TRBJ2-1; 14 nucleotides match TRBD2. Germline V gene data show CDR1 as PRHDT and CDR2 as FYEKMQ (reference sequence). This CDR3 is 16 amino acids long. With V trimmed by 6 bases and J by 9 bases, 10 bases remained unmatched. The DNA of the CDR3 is TGTGCCAGCAGAGATCCGGGACTAGCGGGAGATGGTGAGCAGTTCTTC. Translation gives CASRDPGLAGDGEQFF.

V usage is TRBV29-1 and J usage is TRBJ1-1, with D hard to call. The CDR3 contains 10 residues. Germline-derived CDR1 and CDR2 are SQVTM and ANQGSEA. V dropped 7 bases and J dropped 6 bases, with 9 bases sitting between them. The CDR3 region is CSAYGSEAFF. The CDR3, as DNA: TGCAGCGCCTACGGGTCTGAAGCTTTCTTT.

CDR3 DNA sequence: TGTGCCAGCAGTTACTGGAACAGGGGGTCTGGGGCCAACGTCCTGACTTTC. It specifies CASSYWNRGSGANVLTF. The chain joins TRBV6-6 to TRBJ2-6; TRBD1 matches 8 bases. Germline assignment: CDR1 MNHNY and CDR2 SVGAGI (reference sequence). The CDR3 runs 17 residues. V lost 1 base to trimming and J lost 1 base; unmatched junction nucleotides: 3.

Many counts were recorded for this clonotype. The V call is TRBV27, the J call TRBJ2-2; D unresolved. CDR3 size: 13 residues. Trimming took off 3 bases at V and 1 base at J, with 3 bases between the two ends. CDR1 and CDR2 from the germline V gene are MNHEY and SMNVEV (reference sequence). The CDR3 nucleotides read TGTGCCAGCAGTTTCGGGAACACCGGGGAGCTGTTTTTT. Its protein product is CASSFGNTGELFF.

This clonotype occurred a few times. The CDR3 coding sequence is TGCAGCAACAGGGCACCGGGCGGTGAAGCTTTCTTT. This encodes CSNRAPGGEAFF. The V gene is TRBV29-1, the J gene TRBJ1-1, with a weak D call TRBD1 (6 bases). V lost 8 bases and J lost 7, with 17 bases in between. The germline V gene encodes CDR1 SQVTM and CDR2 ANQGSEA. This CDR3 has 12 residues.